The 15 T cell receptor beta chains listed next were all sequenced from one sample in a study of cytomegalovirus exposure and HLA in healthy donors. The PCR had 60 Vbeta and 13 Jbeta primers. Method: immunoSEQ multiplex PCR; TCRdb's copy keeps in-frame clones and lacks some. There are approximately 220,000 clones in the sample; about 77% occur only once, and under 2% lies in the top ten. Sequencing was carried out using PBMCs. These receptors all stem from a woman aged 25 to 39 in good health and CMV-seronegative.

The CDR3 DNA reads TGTGCCAGCAGCTTTGTAGCGGAACAAGAGACCCAGTACTTC. It is translated as CASSFVAEQETQYF. The chain combines TRBV5-6 with TRBJ2-5; D might be TRBD2 (6 bases). V was shortened by 2 bases and J by 2 bases, with 10 bases between the two germline ends. Germline CDR1 SGHDT, CDR2 YYEEEE. This CDR3 has 14 amino acids.

This clone has more than one count but fewer than ten. The J gene is TRBJ2-3, the V gene TRBV5-1, with 7 bases that match TRBD1. The germline V gene has CDR1 SGHRS and CDR2 YFSETQ. CDR3 length: 16 amino acids. V was pared by 3 bases and J by 0 bases, with 7 bases of the junction left unmatched. CDR3 sequence reads: CASSSLMTGSTDTQYF. CDR3 in DNA: TGCGCCAGCAGCTCCCTTATGACAGGGAGCACAGATACGCAGTATTTT. Combining the CDR3 with reference TRBV5-1 and TRBJ2-3 gives the whole variable domain KAGVTQTPRYLIKTRGQQVTLSCSPISGHRSVSWYQQTPGQGLQFLFEYFSETQRNKGNFPGRFSGRQFSNSRSEMNVSTLELGDSALYLCASSSLMTGSTDTQYFGPGTRLTVL.

The rearrangement links TRBV7-2 to TRBJ2-5; D may be TRBD1 (5 bases). Germline assignment: CDR1 SGHTA and CDR2 FQGNSA. The CDR3 length is 15 residues. V was shortened by 2 bases and J by 5 bases, with 15 bases between the two germline ends. CDR3 amino acids: CASSLQTIPGETQYF. The CDR3 DNA follows: TGTGCCAGCAGCTTACAGACAATACCAGGGGAGACCCAGTACTTC.

The chain has TRBV6-5 and TRBJ2-2; tentative D call: TRBD1 (5 bases). Germline CDR1 is MNHEY and CDR2 is SVGAGI. The CDR3 runs 15 residues. Trimming pared 7 bases from V and 8 bases from J, leaving 20 bases between. This chain's CDR3 is CASTEIGQGWGELFF. The DNA of the CDR3 is TGTGCCAGCACTGAGATAGGGCAGGGCTGGGGGGAGCTGTTTTTT.

The chain combines TRBV5-6 with TRBJ2-7; D is uncertain. Germline lookup yields CDR1 SGHDT and CDR2 YYEEEE. This CDR3 contains 11 residues. The ends were cut back, 5 bases at V and 5 bases at J, with 8 bases in the middle. The CDR3: CASSLRDEQYF. The CDR3 DNA reads as TGTGCCAGCAGTCTCCGGGACGAGCAGTACTTC.

This chain connects TRBV2 to TRBJ2-3; 11 bases are a match to TRBD2. V shed 5 bases and J 5 bases; nucleotides not matched to a gene: 6. The CDR3 is made up of 15 amino acids. Germline V gene data show CDR1 as SNHLY and CDR2 as FYNNEI. CDR3 sequence reads: CASSPTLAGGDTQYF. The CDR3 region has the DNA TGTGCCAGCAGTCCGACCCTAGCGGGAGGAGATACGCAGTATTTT.

The chain links TRBV19 to TRBJ1-1, with 10 bases fitting TRBD1. V shed 6 bases, J shed 10 bases, and the junction held 8 bases outside the gene matches. The germline CDR1 and CDR2 sequences are LNHDA and SQIVND (reference sequence). The CDR3 extends over 13 amino acids. CDR3 nucleotide sequence: TGTGCCAGTAGCGACGGGACAGGGGCTGCAGCTTTCTTT. It codes for CASSDGTGAAAFF. Using reference TRBV19 and TRBJ1-1 for the parts outside the CDR3, the full variable domain is DGGITQSPKYLFRKEGQNVTLSCEQNLNHDAMYWYRQDPGQGLRLIYYSQIVNDFQKGDIAEGYSVSREKKESFPLTVTSAQKNPTAFYLCASSDGTGAAAFFGQGTRLTVV.

There are a few counts of this clone. The chain links TRBV29-1 to TRBJ1-5; D is undetermined. Germline-derived CDR1 and CDR2 are SQVTM and ANQGSEA. V lost 5 bases and J 1 base, leaving 9 bases between the germline ends. This CDR3 is 13 amino acids long. The DNA for the CDR3 is TGCAGCGTTCAGATGAGGAGCAATCAGCCCCAGCATTTT. It yields the protein CSVQMRSNQPQHF.

Concerning this clone itself: Relative to the germline gene, one junction end is altered; a read error may explain this. This chain joins TRBV7-8 and TRBJ1-5, with a weak D call TRBD1 (5 bases). The CDR3 runs to 14 residues. The V gene's germline CDR1 is SGHVS and CDR2 FQNEAQ. CDR3 loop: CASSLVGGNQPQHF. CDR3 coding DNA: TGTGCAAGCAGCTTAGTGGGGGGAAATCAGCCCCAGCATTTT.

This chain uses TRBV7-6 with TRBJ2-7, with 9 nucleotides matching TRBD1. The CDR3 has 15 amino acids. Germline loops: CDR1 SGHVS, CDR2 FNYEAQ. The V segment lost 5 bases and the J segment 3 bases; nucleotides outside the gene matches: 8. The CDR3 sequence: CASSPKQGAYYEQYF. The CDR3 nucleotides are TGTGCCAGCAGCCCGAAACAGGGGGCTTACTACGAGCAGTACTTC.

V is TRBV7-3 and J is TRBJ2-5, with 9 bases that match TRBD2. In germline, CDR1 is SGHTA, CDR2 FQGTGA. Unmatched junction bases numbered 7, after V lost 1 base and J lost 1 base. The CDR3 has 17 amino acids. CDR3 protein: CASSLMAGGLPQETQYF. In DNA, the CDR3 is TGTGCCAGCAGCTTAATGGCGGGAGGGCTTCCCCAAGAGACCCAGTACTTC. The complete variable domain, with remaining parts taken from reference TRBV7-3 and TRBJ2-5, reads GAGVSQTPSNKVTEKGKYVELRCDPISGHTALYWYRQSLGQGPEFLIYFQGTGAADDSGLPNDRFFAVRPEGSVSTLKIQRTERGDSAVYLCASSLMAGGLPQETQYFGPGTRLLVL.

The rearrangement joins TRBV6-5 to TRBJ2-7, with 7 bases lining up with TRBD1. The CDR3 is 15 amino acids. Per the germline V gene, CDR1 is MNHEY and CDR2 is SVGAGI. V lost 2 bases to trimming and J lost 1 base; unmatched junction nucleotides: 5. The CDR3 protein is CASSYERDSSYEQYF. CDR3 in DNA: TGTGCCAGCAGTTACGAACGGGACAGTTCCTACGAGCAGTACTTC.

The chain recombines TRBV30 with TRBJ2-5; TRBD2 matches 10 bases. The CDR3 is 14 residues long. Trimming cost V 3 bases and J 5 bases; bases outside gene matches: 6. Germline-derived CDR1 and CDR2 are GTSNPN and SVGIG (reference sequence). CDR3 DNA sequence: TGTGCCTGGAGGCCGGGACTAGCGAAGGAGACCCAGTACTTC. Its protein product is CAWRPGLAKETQYF.

Details on this clone: Other DNA sequences in this specimen translate into the identical CDR3. This sequence joins TRBV6-6 and TRBJ2-3, with TRBD2 matching over 10 bases. J lost 3 bases, V lost 5 bases, and 2 bases had no gene match. Germline-derived CDR1 and CDR2 are MNHNY and SVGAGI (reference sequence). The CDR3 is 14 residues long. This CDR3 reads CASSPSGGTDTQYF. In DNA, the CDR3 is TGTGCCAGCAGTCCTAGCGGGGGAACAGATACGCAGTATTTT.

V gene TRBV5-1 combines with J gene TRBJ2-7, with 7 bases identical to TRBD1. After removal of 4 bases from V and 5 bases from J, the junction contained 9 bases not matched to a gene. Per the germline V gene, CDR1 is SGHRS and CDR2 is YFSETQ. The CDR3 has 14 residues. CDR3 nucleotides: TGCGCCAGCAGCCCCTTGACAGGGTCCGACGAGCAGTACTTC. It codes for CASSPLTGSDEQYF. Using reference TRBV5-1 and TRBJ2-7 for the parts outside the CDR3, the full variable domain is KAGVTQTPRYLIKTRGQQVTLSCSPISGHRSVSWYQQTPGQGLQFLFEYFSETQRNKGNFPGRFSGRQFSNSRSEMNVSTLELGDSALYLCASSPLTGSDEQYFGPGTRLTVT.